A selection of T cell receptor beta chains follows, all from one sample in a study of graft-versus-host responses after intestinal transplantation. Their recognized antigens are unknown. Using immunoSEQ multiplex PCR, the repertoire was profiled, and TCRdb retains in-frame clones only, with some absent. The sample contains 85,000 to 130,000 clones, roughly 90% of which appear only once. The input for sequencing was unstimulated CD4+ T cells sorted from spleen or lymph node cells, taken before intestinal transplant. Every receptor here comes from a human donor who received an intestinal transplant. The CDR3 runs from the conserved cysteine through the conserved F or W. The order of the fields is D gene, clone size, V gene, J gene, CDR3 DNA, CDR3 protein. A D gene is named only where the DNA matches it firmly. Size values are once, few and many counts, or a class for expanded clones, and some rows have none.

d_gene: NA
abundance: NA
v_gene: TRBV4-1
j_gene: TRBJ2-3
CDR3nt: TGCGCCAGCAGCCAAGAGGCCACAGATACGCAGTATTTT
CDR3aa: CASSQEATDTQYF

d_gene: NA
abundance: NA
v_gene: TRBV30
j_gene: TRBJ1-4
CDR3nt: TGTGCCTGGAGTGAGGGGGGACCTAATGAAAAACTGTTTTTT
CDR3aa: CAWSEGGPNEKLFF

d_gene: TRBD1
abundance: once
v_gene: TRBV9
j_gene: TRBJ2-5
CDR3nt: TGTGCCAGCAGCGCAACAGGGGGCGCGTGGGAGACCCAGTACTTC
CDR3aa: CASSATGGAWETQYF

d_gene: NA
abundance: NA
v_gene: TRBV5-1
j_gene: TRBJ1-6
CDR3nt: TGCGCCAGCAGCTTGGAGGGTTCCCCCCTCCACTTT
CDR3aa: CASSLEGSPLHF

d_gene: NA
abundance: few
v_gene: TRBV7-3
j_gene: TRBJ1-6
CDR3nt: TGTGCCAGCAGCTTAAACGGGTATAATTCACCCCTCCACTTT
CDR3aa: CASSLNGYNSPLHF

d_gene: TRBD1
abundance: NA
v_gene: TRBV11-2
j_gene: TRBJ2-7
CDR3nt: TGTGCCAGCAGCTTAGCTCCGTTCCAGGACAGGTCACTGGACGAGCAGTACTTC
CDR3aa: CASSLAPFQDRSLDEQYF

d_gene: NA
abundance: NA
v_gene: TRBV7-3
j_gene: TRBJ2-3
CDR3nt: TGTGCCAGCAGCTTAATGGGCCTCCCAGATACGCAGTATTTT
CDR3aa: CASSLMGLPDTQYF

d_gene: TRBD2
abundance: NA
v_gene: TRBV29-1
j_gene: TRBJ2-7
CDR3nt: TGCAGCGCCAGCCTAGCGGGACGGAGCTCCTACGAGCAGTACTTC
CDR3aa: CSASLAGRSSYEQYF

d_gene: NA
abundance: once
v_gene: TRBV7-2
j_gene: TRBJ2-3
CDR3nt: TGTGCCAGCAGCTTAGAAGGCTATTTATCAGATACGCAGTATTTT
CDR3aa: CASSLEGYLSDTQYF

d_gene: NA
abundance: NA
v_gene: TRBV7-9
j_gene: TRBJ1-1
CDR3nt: TGTGCCAGCAGCTTAGATGAGGCTGAAGCTTTCTTT
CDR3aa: CASSLDEAEAFF

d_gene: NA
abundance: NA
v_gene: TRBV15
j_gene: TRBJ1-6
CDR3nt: TGTGCCACCAGCCCGGCGGCGGGCACCTTTAATTCACCCCTCCACTTT
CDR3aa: CATSPAAGTFNSPLHF

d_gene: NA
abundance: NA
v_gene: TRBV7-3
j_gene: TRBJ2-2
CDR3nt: TGTGCCAGCAGCTTACTGAAAAACACCGGGGAGCTGTTTTTT
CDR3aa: CASSLLKNTGELFF

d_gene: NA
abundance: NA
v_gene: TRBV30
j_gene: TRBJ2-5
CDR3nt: TGTGCCTGGAGTGTGGAGGGAAGGACCCAGTACTTC
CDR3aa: CAWSVEGRTQYF

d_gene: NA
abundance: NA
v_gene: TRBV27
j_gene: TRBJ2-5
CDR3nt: TGTGCCAGCAGTTTCACAGGGCGACGAGAGACCCAGTACTTC
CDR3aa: CASSFTGRRETQYF